Below, 23 T cell receptor beta chains from the same sample are listed, as sequenced in a study of T cells expressing NK-cell markers. Reanalyzing the 5' RACE reads, TCRdb keeps one entry per CDR3 protein, without DNA. This sample carries over 100,000 distinct CDR3 sequences, with about 18% going to the ten biggest clones. Material for sequencing was blood T cells: a sorted CD56 or NKG2C T cell subset, CD4+ or CD8+ T cells, or bulk PBMC T cells (not recorded which). The receptor set was obtained from a woman between 18 and 75 years old in good health.

The J gene is TRBJ2-5, the V gene TRBV27. The germline V gene has CDR1 MNHEY and CDR2 SMNVEV (reference sequence). CDR3 length: 13 residues. The CDR3 here is CASSSRDKETQYF.

The rearrangement links TRBV7-9 to TRBJ2-1; the D gene TCRdb calls, TRBD2, cannot be checked with no DNA. Germline CDR1 is SEHNR and CDR2 is FQNEAQ (reference sequence). The CDR3 contains 19 residues. CDR3 loop: CASSLIPYGRASTYNEQFF.

The chain recombines TRBV29-1 with TRBJ2-7. In germline, CDR1 is SQVTM, CDR2 ANQGSEA. The CDR3 length is 11 residues. CDR3: CSVVSAVEQYF.

The gene calls are TRBV20-1 and TRBJ2-3; TCRdb picks TRBD2, but there is no DNA to check that call. The length of the CDR3 is 15 residues. Germline V gives CDR1 DFQATT, CDR2 SNEGSKA (reference sequence). The CDR3 loop reads CSARGGTDLTDTQYF.

The chain uses TRBV29-1 and TRBJ2-7; TCRdb proposes TRBD2, but this gene call is untestable without DNA. The CDR3 runs to 13 residues. Germline lookup yields CDR1 SQVTM and CDR2 ANQGSEA. CDR3 protein: CSVVAGQSYEQYF.

This chain uses TRBV15 with TRBJ2-1; TCRdb's D call of TRBD2 is untestable without DNA. The CDR3 length is 16 residues. The germline CDR1 and CDR2 sequences are LNHNV and YYDKDF (reference sequence). CDR3 loop: CATLGLAGGPGNEQFF.

This chain connects TRBV4-3 to TRBJ2-1; TCRdb lists TRBD2, though no DNA is available to test this call. CDR1 is LGHNA, CDR2 YSLEER, per germline. The CDR3 loop spans 16 amino acids. This CDR3 is CASSQVPSGRYNEQFF.

The chain is built from TRBV28 and TRBJ2-1; TCRdb indicates TRBD2, and absent DNA this call remains unverified. Germline-derived CDR1 and CDR2 are MDHEN and SYDVKM. There are 17 residues in the CDR3. The CDR3 is CASSPGTSGRSYNEQFF.

The rearrangement joins TRBV4-3 to TRBJ2-1; no DNA is available, so the TRBD1 call from TCRdb remains unchecked. CDR3 length: 15 residues. Germline CDR1 and CDR2: LGHNA and YSLEER. The CDR3 region is CASSWGGGADNEQFF.

The chain has TRBV6-5 and TRBJ2-5; TCRdb's D gene call, TRBD2, goes unchecked for lack of DNA. This CDR3 region has 17 residues. Germline CDR1 is MNHEY and CDR2 is SVGAGI. CDR3 residues: CASSYGPLAGARETQYF.

The V call is TRBV4-3, the J call TRBJ1-5. Germline V lookup: CDR1 LGHNA, CDR2 YSLEER. The CDR3 is made up of 13 amino acids. The CDR3 reads CASSQTYSQPQHF.

V is TRBV12-3 or TRBV12-4 and J is TRBJ1-2; the TRBD1 assignment by TCRdb is unverifiable without DNA. The CDR3 contains 13 residues. The CDR3 spells CASRPGTNYGYTF.

The chain combines TRBV4-1 with TRBJ2-5; TCRdb's D call, TRBD2, is unchecked because there is no DNA. The V gene's germline CDR1 is MGHRA and CDR2 YSYEKL. This CDR3 contains 15 residues. CDR3 amino acids: CASSQVGGTTGTQYF.

The V call is TRBV20-1, the J call TRBJ2-3. The germline gives CDR1 DFQATT, CDR2 SNEGSKA (reference sequence). The CDR3 runs to 16 residues. CDR3 residues: CSARDRSDLSTDTQYF.

The chain uses TRBV7-6 and TRBJ2-5. Germline CDR1 and CDR2: SGHVS and FNYEAQ. The CDR3 has 14 residues. Here the CDR3 reads CASSLERGKETQYF.

The chain couples TRBV15 to TRBJ2-7; with no DNA, the TCRdb D assignment of TRBD1 cannot be verified. The CDR3 has 16 amino acids. CDR1 and CDR2 from the germline V gene are LNHNV and YYDKDF (reference sequence). The CDR3 loop is CATSGTGTGDSYEQYF.

The rearrangement links TRBV12-3 or TRBV12-4 to TRBJ2-2; the D call from TCRdb, TRBD2, cannot be confirmed without DNA. This CDR3 region has 17 residues. CDR3 loop: CASSQGLAGGGAGELFF.

This sequence joins TRBV6-1 and TRBJ2-1; no DNA is available, so the TRBD2 call from TCRdb remains unchecked. The germline V gene encodes CDR1 MNHNS and CDR2 SASEGT. There are 17 residues in the CDR3. CDR3 sequence: CASSLRGLADSYNEQFF.

V gene TRBV5-6 combines with J gene TRBJ1-2; TCRdb reports TRBD1, a call that lacks DNA to check it against. Germline V gene data show CDR1 as SGHDT and CDR2 as YYEEEE. The CDR3 sequence is 15 residues long. The CDR3 reads CASSSWGLAGDGYTF.

V and J are TRBV10-3 and TRBJ2-5; TCRdb's D gene call, TRBD1, goes unchecked for lack of DNA. Germline values: CDR1 ENHRY, CDR2 SYGVKD. The CDR3 sequence is 15 residues long. The CDR3 region is CAISEPDREMKTQYF.

This chain uses TRBV20-1 with TRBJ2-2. This CDR3 spans 15 amino acids. Germline CDR1 DFQATT, CDR2 SNEGSKA (reference sequence). The chain's CDR3 is CSARDLQGNTGELFF.

The chain carries TRBV7-2 and TRBJ2-5; TCRdb designates TRBD2, a call that cannot be tested without DNA. This CDR3 region has 17 residues. Looked up from germline, CDR1 is SGHTA and CDR2 is FQGNSA. The CDR3 here is CASSLLLRRVYQETQYF.

The chain uses TRBV28 and TRBJ1-2; the D call from TCRdb, TRBD1, cannot be confirmed without DNA. This CDR3 has 13 residues. The germline gives CDR1 MDHEN, CDR2 SYDVKM. The CDR3 protein is CASRPDRHYGYTF.